This T cell receptor (beta chain) was observed in a study of CD8 T cells in ankylosing spondylitis. It was by quantitative 5'-RACE with molecular barcodes that TCR beta libraries were made. TCRdb reanalysed the 5' RACE reads using MiXCR and keeps one entry per CDR3 protein. The table records 350,000 to 400,000 distinct CDR3 sequences, about 20% of them present only once. Notes on this clonotype: Its target is unknown.

Study outcomes and limitations: In ankylosing spondylitis patients, matched synovial fluid reportedly showed significant enrichment of disease-linked clones. In ankylosing spondylitis blood, a motif of roughly 8 highly homologous TCR beta variants appeared characteristic. Existing reports had already noted some motif variants in reactive arthritis synovial fluid and blood.

The specimen was blood, either unsorted or a sorted T cell fraction (not recorded which). The TCR originated in a male donor with ankylosing spondylitis or in good health (not recorded which).

The CDR3 DNA reads as TGCAGTGCTAGAGACGGGCCAGCAGATACGCAGTATTTT. Translated: CSARDGPADTQYF. The rearrangement uses TRBV20-1 and TRBJ2-3; D not certain. The CDR3 consists of 13 residues. CDR1 and CDR2 (germline): DFQATT, SNEGSKA (reference sequence). The V gene lost 0 bases and the J gene lost 4 bases, with 8 bases spanning the gap.